The T cell receptor beta chain under discussion was sequenced for a study of blood T cell repertoires in COVID-19. Study-level information: Samples taken during acute and convalescent COVID-19 were collected in the United States, Italy and Spain. The cDNA or gDNA used as material had been derived from T cells, B-cell-depleted T cells, or PBMCs.

Authors' methods: Amplifying reference gene primers gave estimates of nucleated cell counts. Data came from immunoSEQ multiplex PCR; TCRdb stores just in-frame clones and leaves some out. V and J calls and clone size come straight from that table; D and trimming were deduced from the DNA. The sample lists approximately 65,000 clones; roughly 80% were seen once. This CDR3 is built from 14 residues. Trimming shortened V by 6 bases and J by 2 bases, and 14 bases separated the two germline ends. The germline V gene has CDR1 SNHLY and CDR2 FYNNEI. This chain links TRBV2 with TRBJ2-7, with D possibly being TRBD2 (6 bases). The TCR was taken from an elderly woman with active or convalescent COVID-19. Sample: peripheral blood. CDR3 sequence reads: CASRGTGAPYEQYF. The DNA of the CDR3 is TGTGCCAGCAGAGGAACGGGAGCCCCCTACGAGCAGTACTTC.